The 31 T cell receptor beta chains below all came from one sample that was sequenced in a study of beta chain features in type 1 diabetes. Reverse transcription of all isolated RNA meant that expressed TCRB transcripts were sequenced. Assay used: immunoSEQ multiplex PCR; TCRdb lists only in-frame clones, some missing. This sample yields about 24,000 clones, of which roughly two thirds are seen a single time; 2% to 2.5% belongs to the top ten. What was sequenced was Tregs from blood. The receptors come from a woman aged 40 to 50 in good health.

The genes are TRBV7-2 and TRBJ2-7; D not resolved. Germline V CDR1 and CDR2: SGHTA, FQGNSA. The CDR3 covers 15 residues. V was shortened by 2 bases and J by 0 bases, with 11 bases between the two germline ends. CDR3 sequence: CASSLRGVGSYEQYF. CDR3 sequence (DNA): TGTGCCAGCAGCTTAAGAGGAGTGGGCTCCTACGAGCAGTACTTC.

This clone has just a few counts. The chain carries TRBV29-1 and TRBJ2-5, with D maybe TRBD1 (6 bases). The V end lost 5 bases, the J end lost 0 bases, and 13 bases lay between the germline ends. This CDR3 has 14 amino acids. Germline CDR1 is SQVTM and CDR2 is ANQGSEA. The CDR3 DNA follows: TGCAGCGTTCTGGACAGAACCAACCAAGAGACCCAGTACTTC. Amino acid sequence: CSVLDRTNQETQYF.

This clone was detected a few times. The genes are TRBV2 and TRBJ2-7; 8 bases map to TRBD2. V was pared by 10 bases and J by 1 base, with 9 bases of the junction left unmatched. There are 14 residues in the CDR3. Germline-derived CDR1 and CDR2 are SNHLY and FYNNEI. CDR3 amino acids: CATNPRGASYEQYF. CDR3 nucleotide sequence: TGTGCCACCAACCCGCGGGGGGCATCCTACGAGCAGTACTTC.

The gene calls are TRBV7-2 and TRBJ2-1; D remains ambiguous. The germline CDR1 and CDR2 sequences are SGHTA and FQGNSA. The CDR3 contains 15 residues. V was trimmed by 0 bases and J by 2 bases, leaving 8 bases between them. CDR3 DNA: TGTGCCAGCAGCTTAGCGCGCGGAACCTACAATGAGCAGTTCTTC. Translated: CASSLARGTYNEQFF. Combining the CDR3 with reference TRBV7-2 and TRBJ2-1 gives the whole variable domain GAGVSQSPSNKVTEKGKDVELRCDPISGHTALYWYRQSLGQGLEFLIYFQGNSAPDKSGLPSDRFSAERTGGSVSTLTIQRTQQEDSAVYLCASSLARGTYNEQFFGPGTRLTVL.

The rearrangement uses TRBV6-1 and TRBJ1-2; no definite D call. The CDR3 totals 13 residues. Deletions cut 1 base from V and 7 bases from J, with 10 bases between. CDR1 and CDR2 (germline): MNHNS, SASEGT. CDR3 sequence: CASSEEEGSGYTF. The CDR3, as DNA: TGTGCCAGCAGTGAAGAAGAGGGTAGTGGCTACACCTTC.

CDR3 sequence reads: CASTWTGTGPYEQYF. The DNA of the CDR3 is TGCGCCAGCACCTGGACCGGGACAGGGCCTTACGAGCAGTACTTC. The chain is built from TRBV5-1 and TRBJ2-7; 9 bases are a match to TRBD1. CDR3 size: 15 residues. Germline trimming cut 6 bases from V and 4 bases from J; bases unmatched to any gene: 11. The germline V gene encodes CDR1 SGHRS and CDR2 YFSETQ. Full variable domain (remainder filled in from reference TRBV5-1 and TRBJ2-7): KAGVTQTPRYLIKTRGQQVTLSCSPISGHRSVSWYQQTPGQGLQFLFEYFSETQRNKGNFPGRFSGRQFSNSRSEMNVSTLELGDSALYLCASTWTGTGPYEQYFGPGTRLTVT.

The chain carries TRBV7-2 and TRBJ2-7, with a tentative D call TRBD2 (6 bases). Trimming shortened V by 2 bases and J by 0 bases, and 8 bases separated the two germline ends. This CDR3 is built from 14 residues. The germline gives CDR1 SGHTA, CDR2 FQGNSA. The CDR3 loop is CASSLSSASYEQYF. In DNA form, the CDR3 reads TGTGCCAGCAGCTTATCTAGCGCCTCCTACGAGCAGTACTTC.

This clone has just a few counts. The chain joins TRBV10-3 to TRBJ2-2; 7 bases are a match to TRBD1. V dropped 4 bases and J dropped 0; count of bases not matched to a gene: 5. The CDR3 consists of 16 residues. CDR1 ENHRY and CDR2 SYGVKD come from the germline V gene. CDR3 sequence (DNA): TGTGCCATCAGTGTAGCCCAGGGGGCGAACACCGGGGAGCTGTTTTTT. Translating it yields CAISVAQGANTGELFF.

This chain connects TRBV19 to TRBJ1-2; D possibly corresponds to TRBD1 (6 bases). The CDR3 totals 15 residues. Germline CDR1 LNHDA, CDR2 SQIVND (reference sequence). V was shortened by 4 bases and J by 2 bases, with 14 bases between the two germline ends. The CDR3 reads CASSTAGRGNYGYTF. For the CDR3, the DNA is TGTGCCAGTAGTACCGCGGGCAGGGGAAACTATGGCTACACCTTC.

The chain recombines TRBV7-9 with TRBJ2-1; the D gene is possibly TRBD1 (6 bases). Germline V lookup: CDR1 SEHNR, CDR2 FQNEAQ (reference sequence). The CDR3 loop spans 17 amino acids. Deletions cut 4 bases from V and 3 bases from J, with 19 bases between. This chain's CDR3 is CASSYRAPDSFYNEQFF. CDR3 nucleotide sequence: TGTGCCAGCAGCTATAGGGCCCCGGACAGCTTCTACAATGAGCAGTTCTTC. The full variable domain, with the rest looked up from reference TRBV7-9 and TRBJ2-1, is DTGVSQNPRHKITKRGQNVTFRCDPISEHNRLYWYRQTLGQGPEFLTYFQNEAQLEKSRLLSDRFSAERPKGSFSTLEIQRTEQGDSAMYLCASSYRAPDSFYNEQFFGPGTRLTVL.

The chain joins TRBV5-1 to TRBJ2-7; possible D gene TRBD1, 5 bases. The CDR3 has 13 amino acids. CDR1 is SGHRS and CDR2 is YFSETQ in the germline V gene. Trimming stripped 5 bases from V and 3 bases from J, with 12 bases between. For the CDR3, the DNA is TGCGCCAGCAGTTCTGGACAAGGCTACGAGCAGTACTTC. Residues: CASSSGQGYEQYF.

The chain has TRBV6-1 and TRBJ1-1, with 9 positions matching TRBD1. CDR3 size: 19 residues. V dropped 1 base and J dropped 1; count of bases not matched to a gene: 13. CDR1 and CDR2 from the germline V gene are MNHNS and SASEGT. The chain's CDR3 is CASSEVGGGTGKRNTEAFF. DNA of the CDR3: TGTGCCAGCAGTGAAGTTGGGGGGGGGACAGGGAAGAGGAACACTGAAGCTTTCTTT.

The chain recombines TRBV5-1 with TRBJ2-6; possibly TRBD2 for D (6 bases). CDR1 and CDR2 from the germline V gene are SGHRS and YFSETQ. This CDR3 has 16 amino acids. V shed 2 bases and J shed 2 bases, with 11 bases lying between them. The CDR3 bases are TGCGCCAGCAGCTTTGTCGGGGGAACTGGGGCCAACGTCCTGACTTTC. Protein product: CASSFVGGTGANVLTF.

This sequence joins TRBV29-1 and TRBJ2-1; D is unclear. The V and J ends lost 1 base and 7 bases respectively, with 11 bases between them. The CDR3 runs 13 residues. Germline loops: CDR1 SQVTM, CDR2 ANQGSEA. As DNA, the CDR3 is TGCAGCGTTGAAGGCCCCCGTCGGAATGAGCAGTTCTTC. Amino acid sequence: CSVEGPRRNEQFF.

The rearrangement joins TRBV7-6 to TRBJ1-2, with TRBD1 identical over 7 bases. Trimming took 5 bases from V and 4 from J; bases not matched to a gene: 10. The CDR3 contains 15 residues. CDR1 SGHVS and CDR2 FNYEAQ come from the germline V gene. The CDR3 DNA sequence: TGTGCCAGCAGCCGGACCCGGGACAGCCTCTATGGCTACACCTTC. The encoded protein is CASSRTRDSLYGYTF.

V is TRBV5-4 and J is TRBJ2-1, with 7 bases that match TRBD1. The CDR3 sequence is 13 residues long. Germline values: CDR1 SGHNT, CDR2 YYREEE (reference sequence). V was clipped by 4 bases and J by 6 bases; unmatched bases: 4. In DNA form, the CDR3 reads TGTGCCAGCAGCCAAGACAGGGTCAATGAGCAGTTCTTC. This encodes CASSQDRVNEQFF.

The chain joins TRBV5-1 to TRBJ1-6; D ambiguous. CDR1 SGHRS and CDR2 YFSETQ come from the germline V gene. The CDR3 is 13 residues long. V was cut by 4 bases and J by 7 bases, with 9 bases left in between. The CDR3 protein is CASSTGQNSPLHF. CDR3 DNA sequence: TGCGCCAGCAGCACGGGTCAAAATTCACCCCTCCACTTT. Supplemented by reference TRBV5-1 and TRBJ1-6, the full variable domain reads KAGVTQTPRYLIKTRGQQVTLSCSPISGHRSVSWYQQTPGQGLQFLFEYFSETQRNKGNFPGRFSGRQFSNSRSEMNVSTLELGDSALYLCASSTGQNSPLHFGNGTRLTVT.

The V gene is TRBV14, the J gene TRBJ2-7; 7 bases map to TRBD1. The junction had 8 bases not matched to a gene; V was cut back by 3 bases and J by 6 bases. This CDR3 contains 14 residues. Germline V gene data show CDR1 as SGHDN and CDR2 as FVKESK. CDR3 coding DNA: TGTGCCAGCAGCCAGGACAGGACGCCATCCGAGCAGTACTTC. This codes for CASSQDRTPSEQYF.

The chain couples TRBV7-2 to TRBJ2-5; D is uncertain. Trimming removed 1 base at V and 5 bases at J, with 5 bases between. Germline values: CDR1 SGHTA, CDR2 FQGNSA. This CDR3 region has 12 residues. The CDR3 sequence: CASSLGSETQYF. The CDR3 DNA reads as TGTGCCAGCAGCTTAGGGAGTGAGACCCAGTACTTC.

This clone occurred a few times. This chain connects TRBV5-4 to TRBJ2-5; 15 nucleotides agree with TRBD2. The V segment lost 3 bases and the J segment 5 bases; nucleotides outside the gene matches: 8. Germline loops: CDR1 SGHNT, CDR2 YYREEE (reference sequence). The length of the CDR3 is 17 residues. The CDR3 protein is CASSSYGLAGGRETQYF. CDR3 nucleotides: TGTGCCAGCAGCTCCTACGGACTAGCGGGGGGGCGTGAGACCCAGTACTTC.

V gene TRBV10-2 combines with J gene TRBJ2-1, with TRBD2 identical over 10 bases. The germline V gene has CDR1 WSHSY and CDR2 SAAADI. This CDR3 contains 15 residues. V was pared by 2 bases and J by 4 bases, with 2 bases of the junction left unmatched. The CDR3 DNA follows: TGCGCCAGCAGTGAGCCAGCGGGGGGGTACAATGAGCAGTTCTTC. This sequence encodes CASSEPAGGYNEQFF.

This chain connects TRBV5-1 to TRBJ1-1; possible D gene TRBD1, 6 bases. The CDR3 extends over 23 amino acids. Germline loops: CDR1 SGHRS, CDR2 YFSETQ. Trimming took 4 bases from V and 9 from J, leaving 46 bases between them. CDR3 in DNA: TGCGCCAGCAGCGGGCTTGGTGGGAAAAACCATAAAGCGGATAATATTTTCGGACAGCAAGCTTTCTTT. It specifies CASSGLGGKNHKADNIFGQQAFF.

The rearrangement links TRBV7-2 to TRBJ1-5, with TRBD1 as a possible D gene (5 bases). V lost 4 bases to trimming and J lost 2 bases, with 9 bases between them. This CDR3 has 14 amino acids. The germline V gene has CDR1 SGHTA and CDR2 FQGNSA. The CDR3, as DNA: TGTGCCAGCAGCTCTCAGGGTCGCAATCAGCCCCAGCATTTT. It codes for CASSSQGRNQPQHF. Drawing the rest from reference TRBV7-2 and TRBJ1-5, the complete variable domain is GAGVSQSPSNKVTEKGKDVELRCDPISGHTALYWYRQSLGQGLEFLIYFQGNSAPDKSGLPSDRFSAERTGGSVSTLTIQRTQQEDSAVYLCASSSQGRNQPQHFGDGTRLSIL.

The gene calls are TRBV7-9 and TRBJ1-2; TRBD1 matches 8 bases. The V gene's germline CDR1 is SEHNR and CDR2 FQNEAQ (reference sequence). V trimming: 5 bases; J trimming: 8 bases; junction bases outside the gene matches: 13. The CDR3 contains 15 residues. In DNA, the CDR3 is TGTGCCAGCAGCCCCCCTGGACAGGGACGAAGAGGCTACACCTTC. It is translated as CASSPPGQGRRGYTF. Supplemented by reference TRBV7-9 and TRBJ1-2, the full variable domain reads DTGVSQNPRHKITKRGQNVTFRCDPISEHNRLYWYRQTLGQGPEFLTYFQNEAQLEKSRLLSDRFSAERPKGSFSTLEIQRTEQGDSAMYLCASSPPGQGRRGYTFGSGTRLTVV.

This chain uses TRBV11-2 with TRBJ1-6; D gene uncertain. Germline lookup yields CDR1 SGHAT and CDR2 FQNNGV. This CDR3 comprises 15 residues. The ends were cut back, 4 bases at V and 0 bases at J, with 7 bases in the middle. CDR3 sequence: CASSSGSSYNSPLHF. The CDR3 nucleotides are TGTGCCAGCAGCTCCGGGAGCTCCTATAATTCACCCCTCCACTTT.

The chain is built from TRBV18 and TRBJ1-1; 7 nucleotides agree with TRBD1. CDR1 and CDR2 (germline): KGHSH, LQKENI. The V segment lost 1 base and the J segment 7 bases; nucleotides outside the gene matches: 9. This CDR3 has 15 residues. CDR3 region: CASSPLHDRAGEAFF. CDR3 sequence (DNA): TGTGCCAGCTCACCACTCCACGACAGGGCGGGTGAAGCTTTCTTT. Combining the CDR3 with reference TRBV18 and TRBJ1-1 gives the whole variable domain NAGVMQNPRHLVRRRGQEARLRCSPMKGHSHVYWYRQLPEEGLKFMVYLQKENIIDESGMPKERFSAEFPKEGPSILRIQQVVRGDSAAYFCASSPLHDRAGEAFFGQGTRLTVV.

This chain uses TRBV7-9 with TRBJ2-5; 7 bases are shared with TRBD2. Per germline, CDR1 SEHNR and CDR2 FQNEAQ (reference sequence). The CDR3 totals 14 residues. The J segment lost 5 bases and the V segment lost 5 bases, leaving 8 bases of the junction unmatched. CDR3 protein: CASSHGSGGETQYF. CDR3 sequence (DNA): TGTGCCAGCAGCCACGGGTCGGGGGGTGAGACCCAGTACTTC. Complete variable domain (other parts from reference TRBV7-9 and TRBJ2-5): DTGVSQNPRHKITKRGQNVTFRCDPISEHNRLYWYRQTLGQGPEFLTYFQNEAQLEKSRLLSDRFSAERPKGSFSTLEIQRTEQGDSAMYLCASSHGSGGETQYFGPGTRLLVL.

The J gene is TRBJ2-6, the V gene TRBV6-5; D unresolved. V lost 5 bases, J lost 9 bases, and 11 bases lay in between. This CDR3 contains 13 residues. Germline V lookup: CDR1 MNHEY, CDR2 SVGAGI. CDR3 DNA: TGTGCCAGCAGTCTCATGCGTGGCAACGTCCTGACTTTC. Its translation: CASSLMRGNVLTF.

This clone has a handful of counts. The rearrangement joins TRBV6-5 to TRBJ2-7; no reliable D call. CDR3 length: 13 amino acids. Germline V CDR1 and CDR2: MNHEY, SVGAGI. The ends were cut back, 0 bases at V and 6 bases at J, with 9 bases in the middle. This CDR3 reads CASSYSLLSEQYF. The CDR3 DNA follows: TGTGCCAGCAGTTACTCACTGCTGTCCGAGCAGTACTTC.

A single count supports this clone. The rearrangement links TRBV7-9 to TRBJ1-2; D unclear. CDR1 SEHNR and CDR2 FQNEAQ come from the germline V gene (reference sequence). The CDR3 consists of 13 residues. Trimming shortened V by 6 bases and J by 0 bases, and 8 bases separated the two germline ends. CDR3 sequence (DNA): TGTGCCAGCAGGAGTCTCCCTAACTATGGCTACACCTTC. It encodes CASRSLPNYGYTF.

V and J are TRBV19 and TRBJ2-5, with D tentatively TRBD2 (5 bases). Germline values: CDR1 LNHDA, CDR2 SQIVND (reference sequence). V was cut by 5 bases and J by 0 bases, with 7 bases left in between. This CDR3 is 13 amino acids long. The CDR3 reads CASSSDYQETQYF. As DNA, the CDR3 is TGTGCCAGTAGTTCGGACTACCAAGAGACCCAGTACTTC.